This T cell receptor beta chain originates from a study of regulatory T cells in long-lasting Graves disease. As for time point: newly diagnosed GD, antithyroid drugs for less than 3 months. The TCR library was made from RNA extracted from PBMCs. Building the TCR beta libraries relied on iRepertoire HTBI primers, and CDR3 regions underwent Arm-PCR. Using its own MiXCR run on the multiplex PCR reads, TCRdb lists one record per CDR3 protein. Seen here are 580,000 or so distinct CDR3 sequences, around 16% observed once, and the top ten hold 12%. This clonotype was counted many times. V lost 7 bases and J lost 1, with 13 bases in between. This CDR3 is built from 14 residues. The data also belong to a second study, concerning T cells in Graves' hyperthyroidism and ophthalmopathy.

The sample in question was peripheral blood mononuclear cells (PBMCs), obtained at new diagnosis, from a patient treated with antithyroid drugs. The receptor's source is a man aged 18 to 30 with Graves disease. V usage is TRBV12-3 or TRBV12-4 and J usage is TRBJ1-1, with unresolved D. The CDR3 DNA follows: TGTGCCAGCAAAAGGACGGACGGGAACACTGAAGCTTTCTTT. Translated, it gives CASKRTDGNTEAFF.